One sample yielded the 12 T cell receptor beta chains listed below, sequenced in a study of blood T cells in healthy people across ages. A sample-barcoded 5' primer and a J-beta primer mix were used in a second PCR of roughly 6 to 11 cycles. In TCRdb, the 5' RACE reads were re-called with MiXCR into one record per CDR3 protein. The sample shows about 1.4 million distinct CDR3 sequences, approximately 59% of them seen only once. Sequencing used blood. Every receptor here comes from a young man in good health.

A few counts support this clonotype. The genes are TRBV9 and TRBJ2-7; 9 bases fit TRBD1. Germline lookup yields CDR1 SGDLS and CDR2 YYNGEE. CDR3 length: 16 amino acids. J lost 3 bases, V lost 1 base, and 8 bases had no gene match. CDR3: CASSVSAWTGDYEQYF. In nucleotides, the CDR3 is TGTGCCAGCAGCGTAAGTGCTTGGACAGGGGACTACGAGCAGTACTTC.

J is TRBJ1-2 and V is TRBV28; D is uncertain. In germline, CDR1 is MDHEN, CDR2 SYDVKM. Trimming removed 10 bases at V and 4 bases at J, with 10 bases between. This CDR3 has 11 residues. The chain's CDR3 is CAIGKSYGYTF. CDR3 nucleotide sequence: TGTGCCATCGGGAAGTCCTATGGCTACACCTTC.

This clonotype was counted a few times. This rearrangement joins TRBV12-3 or TRBV12-4 to TRBJ2-1, with 14 bases that match TRBD2. The CDR3 extends over 16 amino acids. The junction had 7 bases not matched to a gene; V was cut back by 3 bases and J by 9 bases. CDR3 DNA sequence: TGTGCCAGCAGTTTGGGAGGGACTAGCGGGAGCGGTGAGCAGTTCTTC. It is translated as CASSLGGTSGSGEQFF.

The chain carries TRBV14 and TRBJ2-3; D perhaps matches TRBD1 (5 bases). V was trimmed by 1 base and J by 2 bases, leaving 19 bases between them. The CDR3 runs to 18 residues. Germline V gene sequence: CDR1 SGHDN, CDR2 FVKESK. CDR3 loop: CASSQGQSAPVNTDTQYF. The CDR3 nucleotides read TGTGCCAGCAGCCAAGGACAGTCAGCTCCCGTGAACACAGATACGCAGTATTTT.

The chain couples TRBV28 to TRBJ2-4; D possibly corresponds to TRBD1 (6 bases). Trimming left V 7 bases short and J 4 bases short, with 11 bases between. The germline CDR1 and CDR2 sequences are MDHEN and SYDVKM. The CDR3 extends over 13 amino acids. CDR3 loop: CASTRDIKNIQYF. The CDR3 nucleotides are TGTGCCAGCACCCGGGACATTAAAAACATTCAGTACTTC.

This clonotype has a handful of counts. The chain uses TRBV4-2 and TRBJ1-5; D gene uncertain. Trimming took off 1 base at V and 5 bases at J, with 9 bases between the two ends. The CDR3 runs to 14 residues. Germline V gene data show CDR1 as LGHNA and CDR2 as YNFKEQ. The CDR3 DNA reads as TGTGCCAGCAGCCAAGGGGGTTTCGATCAGCCCCAGCATTTT. Its translation: CASSQGGFDQPQHF.

The CDR3 region is CASSYFRAGTGHEKLFF. For the CDR3, the DNA is TGTGCCAGCAGTTACTTTAGGGCCGGGACAGGGCATGAAAAACTGTTTTTT. The rearrangement links TRBV6-5 to TRBJ1-4, with 9 bases aligning to TRBD1. This CDR3 has 17 residues. Germline V CDR1 and CDR2: MNHEY, SVGAGI. Unmatched junction bases numbered 9, after V lost 1 base and J lost 6 bases.

A remark on this clonotype: One end of the junction is discordant with germline, which a read error may explain. The chain has TRBV5-1 and TRBJ2-7; 7 bases map to TRBD1. The CDR3 extends over 14 amino acids. Germline lookup yields CDR1 SGHRS and CDR2 YFSETQ. In DNA, the CDR3 is TGTGCCAGCAGTTTCCGGACAGGAGCCTACGAGCAGTACTTC. It specifies CASSFRTGAYEQYF. The complete variable domain, with remaining parts taken from reference TRBV5-1 and TRBJ2-7, reads KAGVTQTPRYLIKTRGQQVTLSCSPISGHRSVSWYQQTPGQGLQFLFEYFSETQRNKGNFPGRFSGRQFSNSRSEMNVSTLELGDSALYLCASSFRTGAYEQYFGPGTRLTVT.

The V gene is TRBV7-9, the J gene TRBJ1-6; D gene uncertain. Germline CDR1 SEHNR, CDR2 FQNEAQ (reference sequence). Trimming removed 5 bases from V and 0 bases from J, with 11 bases in between. CDR3 size: 16 residues. CDR3 amino acids: CASSLAGYSYNSPLHF. The CDR3 DNA is TGTGCCAGCAGCCTGGCTGGGTACTCCTATAATTCACCCCTCCACTTT.

The chain couples TRBV20-1 to TRBJ2-5; no clear D gene. Trimming removed 0 bases at V and 4 bases at J, with 12 bases between. Germline V gives CDR1 DFQATT, CDR2 SNEGSKA (reference sequence). There are 14 residues in the CDR3. The CDR3 DNA follows: TGCAGTGCTAGAGATCTATTGCGCGGAGAGACCCAGTACTTC. It specifies CSARDLLRGETQYF.

This clonotype was seen only a few times. J is TRBJ1-1 and V is TRBV27; 7 nucleotides align to TRBD1. Germline V CDR1 and CDR2: MNHEY, SMNVEV (reference sequence). The ends lost 1 base at V and 4 bases at J; junction bases unmatched: 12. The CDR3 is made up of 17 amino acids. CDR3 sequence reads: CASSLFSPGQSGTEAFF. DNA for the CDR3: TGTGCCAGCAGTTTATTTTCTCCGGGACAGTCGGGCACTGAAGCTTTCTTT.

This sequence joins TRBV29-1 and TRBJ2-4; D not resolved. The J call may be wrong; the DNA end is better matched by TRBJ2-7. This CDR3 is 14 amino acids long. Germline V gives CDR1 SQVTM, CDR2 ANQGSEA. The CDR3 here is CSAATQVGFYEQYF. CDR3 DNA sequence: TGCAGCGCTGCAACCCAGGTGGGGTTCTACGAGCAGTACTTC.